Shown below are 13 T cell receptor beta chains from a single sample sequenced in a study of blood T cell repertoires in COVID-19. This table comes from immunoSEQ multiplex PCR, and its TCRdb copy is limited to in-frame clones, with some not included. The repertoire has over 150,000 clones, around four fifths of them found once; the top ten carry around 7.3%. The sequenced sample was peripheral blood. These receptors all come from a woman aged 70-85 years with COVID-19, enrolled during active disease.

The chain has TRBV19 and TRBJ1-1; 8 bases map to TRBD1. Per germline, CDR1 LNHDA and CDR2 SQIVND (reference sequence). J gave up 8 bases and V 3 bases, and 11 bases lay outside the gene matches. This CDR3 has 15 amino acids. The CDR3 DNA reads TGTGCCAGTAGTATTACTGCAGGGGGCAGAGGGGAAGCTTTCTTT. Its translation: CASSITAGGRGEAFF.

CDR3 sequence: CSVNRVGSYEQYF. CDR3 in DNA: TGCAGCGTCAACAGGGTGGGCTCCTACGAGCAGTACTTC. The chain combines TRBV29-1 with TRBJ2-7, with TRBD1 as a possible D gene (6 bases). The CDR3 contains 13 residues. Trimming removed 6 bases at V and 0 bases at J, with 12 bases between. Germline CDR1 is SQVTM and CDR2 is ANQGSEA.

The rearrangement uses TRBV12-3 or TRBV12-4 and TRBJ1-4; D gene ambiguous. The V and J ends lost 0 bases and 10 bases respectively, with 6 bases between them. The CDR3 has 12 amino acids. The CDR3 here is CASSLAARKLFF. The CDR3 DNA sequence: TGTGCCAGCAGTTTAGCGGCTAGAAAACTGTTTTTT.

This rearrangement joins TRBV19 to TRBJ2-7; D is perhaps TRBD1 (6 bases). There are 16 residues in the CDR3. The germline gives CDR1 LNHDA, CDR2 SQIVND (reference sequence). V was trimmed by 5 bases and J by 3 bases, leaving 20 bases between them. For the CDR3, the DNA is TGTGCCAGTAGTCCTCTGCCGGGACAAAACCACTACGAGCAGTACTTC. Translated, it gives CASSPLPGQNHYEQYF.

The chain joins TRBV24-1 to TRBJ2-2; 12 nucleotides match TRBD2. Germline V CDR1 and CDR2: KGHDR, SFDVKD. This CDR3 is 19 amino acids long. V lost 6 bases, J lost 3 bases, and 13 bases stayed unmatched. The chain's CDR3 is CATSQGGLAGPAHTGELFF. DNA for the CDR3: TGTGCCACCAGTCAAGGTGGACTAGCGGGACCGGCCCACACCGGGGAGCTGTTTTTT.

The chain combines TRBV6-5 with TRBJ2-1, with D hard to call. In germline, CDR1 is MNHEY, CDR2 SVGAGI. The V end was cut by 6 bases, the J end by 8 bases, with 8 bases between. This CDR3 is 11 amino acids long. For the CDR3, the DNA is TGTGCCAGCAGAGAGAGCCATGAGCAGTTCTTC. This sequence encodes CASRESHEQFF.

This sequence joins TRBV28 and TRBJ1-1; D is undetermined. The CDR3 is 13 residues long. Trimming took 2 bases from V and 1 from J, leaving 5 bases between them. CDR1 is MDHEN and CDR2 is SYDVKM in the germline V gene. This chain's CDR3 is CASSLPGNTEAFF. CDR3 in DNA: TGTGCCAGCAGTTTACCCGGGAACACTGAAGCTTTCTTT.

This sequence joins TRBV5-8 and TRBJ2-3; perhaps TRBD1 as D (5 bases). Germline CDR1 SGHTS, CDR2 YDEGEE. Deletions cut 0 bases from V and 1 base from J, with 9 bases between. This CDR3 is built from 15 residues. In DNA, the CDR3 is TGTGCCAGCAGCTTGGAAGGCAGGGGCACAGATACGCAGTATTTT. Amino acids: CASSLEGRGTDTQYF.

V and J are TRBV28 and TRBJ1-2; weak D call: TRBD1 (5 bases). The CDR3 totals 14 residues. Trimming took 8 bases from V and 2 from J, leaving 15 bases between them. Germline-derived CDR1 and CDR2 are MDHEN and SYDVKM. The CDR3 coding sequence is TGTGCCAGCCGTGCCGGGGGTAAAAACTATGGCTACACCTTC. Translated: CASRAGGKNYGYTF.

This CDR3 is CAWSPVTGQGSHNEQFF. The CDR3, as DNA: TGTGCCTGGAGCCCGGTGACTGGGCAGGGAAGTCACAATGAGCAGTTCTTC. This chain uses TRBV30 with TRBJ2-1; D possibly corresponds to TRBD1 (5 bases). Trimming took 3 bases from V and 5 from J, leaving 23 bases between them. Germline V gives CDR1 GTSNPN, CDR2 SVGIG (reference sequence). The CDR3 length is 17 residues.

The gene calls are TRBV24-1 and TRBJ1-5; weak D call: TRBD1 (6 bases). The CDR3 has 19 residues. The germline gives CDR1 KGHDR, CDR2 SFDVKD. Trimming took off 4 bases at V and 0 bases at J, with 21 bases between the two ends. DNA for the CDR3: TGTGCCACCAGTGACCTCCGGGACATCTCATTTGATAGCAATCAGCCCCAGCATTTT. Its protein is CATSDLRDISFDSNQPQHF.

CDR3 sequence reads: CASSLSLSYNEQFF. CDR3 DNA: TGTGCCAGCAGTTTAAGCCTATCGTACAATGAGCAGTTCTTC. The rearrangement uses TRBV28 and TRBJ2-1; D not certain. V lost 2 bases to trimming and J lost 4 bases, with 9 bases between them. Germline V CDR1 and CDR2: MDHEN, SYDVKM. The CDR3 has 14 residues.

This clone was recorded many times. V usage is TRBV5-4 and J usage is TRBJ2-5; 7 bases are shared with TRBD2. Trimming at V came to 2 bases and at J to 7 bases, leaving 5 bases not matched to a gene. Looked up from germline, CDR1 is SGHNT and CDR2 is YYREEE (reference sequence). This CDR3 has 13 residues. The CDR3 DNA reads as TGTGCCAGCAGCTTAAAGTTAGCGGGGACCCAGTACTTC. Amino acid sequence: CASSLKLAGTQYF.